The table lists the clone carrying this T cell receptor beta chain with a count of one. Germline CDR1 reads SGHTS; CDR2 reads YDEGEE. Trimming pared 2 bases from V and 0 bases from J, leaving 9 bases between. There are 15 residues in the CDR3. A multiplex PCR was run with 60 Vbeta primers and 13 Jbeta primers. Using immunoSEQ multiplex PCR, the repertoire was profiled, and TCRdb retains in-frame clones only, with some absent. Of 130,000 to 150,000 clones in the sample, approximately 80% are singletons; the top ten hold just over 5%. This entry is derived from a study of cytomegalovirus exposure and HLA in healthy donors.

The receptor was derived from a male donor in good health and CMV-seronegative. V gene TRBV5-8 combines with J gene TRBJ2-1, with D possibly being TRBD2 (5 bases). The sample consisted of PBMCs. CDR3 in amino acids: CASSFKRFSYNEQFF. The CDR3 bases are TGTGCCAGCAGCTTCAAGCGGTTCTCCTACAATGAGCAGTTCTTC.